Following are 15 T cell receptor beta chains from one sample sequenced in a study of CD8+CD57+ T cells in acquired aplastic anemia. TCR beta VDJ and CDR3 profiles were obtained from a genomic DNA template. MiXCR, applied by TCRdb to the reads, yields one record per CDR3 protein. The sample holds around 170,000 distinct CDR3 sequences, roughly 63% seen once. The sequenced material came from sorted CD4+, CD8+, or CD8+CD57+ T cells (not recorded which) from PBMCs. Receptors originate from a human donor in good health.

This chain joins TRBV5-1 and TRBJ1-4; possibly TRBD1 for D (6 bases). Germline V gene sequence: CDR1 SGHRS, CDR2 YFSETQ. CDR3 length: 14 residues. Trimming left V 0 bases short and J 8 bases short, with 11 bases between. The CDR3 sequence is CASSLGGQIEKLFF. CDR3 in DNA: TGCGCCAGCAGCTTGGGTGGACAGATAGAAAAACTGTTTTTT.

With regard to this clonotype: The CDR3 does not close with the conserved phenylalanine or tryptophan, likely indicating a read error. The CDR3 sequence: CSASVGLYGYTL. CDR3 nucleotides: TGCAGTGCTAGTGTGGGGCTCTATGGCTACACCCTC. The chain uses TRBV20-1 and TRBJ1-2, with D maybe TRBD1 (5 bases). The V end lost 3 bases, the J end lost 4 bases, and 9 bases lay between the germline ends. From germline, CDR1 is DFQATT and CDR2 SNEGSKA (reference sequence). The CDR3 covers 12 residues.

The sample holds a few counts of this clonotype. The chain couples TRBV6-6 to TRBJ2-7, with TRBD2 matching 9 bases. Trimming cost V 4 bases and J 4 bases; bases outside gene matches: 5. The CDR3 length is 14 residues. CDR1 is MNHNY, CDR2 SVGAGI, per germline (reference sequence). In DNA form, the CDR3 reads TGTGCCAGCAGTTTTGACAGCGGGAGGTACGAGCAGTACTTC. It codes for CASSFDSGRYEQYF.

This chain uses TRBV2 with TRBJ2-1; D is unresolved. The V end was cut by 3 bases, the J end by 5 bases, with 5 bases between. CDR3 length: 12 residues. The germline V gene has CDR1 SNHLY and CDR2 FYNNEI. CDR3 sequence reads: CASSDSNNEQFF. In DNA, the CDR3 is TGTGCCAGCAGTGACTCAAACAATGAGCAGTTCTTC.

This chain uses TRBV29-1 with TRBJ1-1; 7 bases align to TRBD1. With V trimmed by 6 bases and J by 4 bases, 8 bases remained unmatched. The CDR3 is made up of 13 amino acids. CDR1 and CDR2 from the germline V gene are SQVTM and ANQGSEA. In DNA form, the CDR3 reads TGCAGCGTCCACAGGGGAGGAGGCACTGAAGCTTTCTTT. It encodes CSVHRGGGTEAFF.

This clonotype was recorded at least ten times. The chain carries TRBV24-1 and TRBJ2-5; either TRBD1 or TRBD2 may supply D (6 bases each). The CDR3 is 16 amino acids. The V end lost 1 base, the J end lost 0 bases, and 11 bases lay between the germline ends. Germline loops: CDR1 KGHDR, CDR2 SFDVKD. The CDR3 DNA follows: TGTGCCACCAGTGATTTTCGAGGGGGGTACCAAGAGACCCAGTACTTC. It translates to CATSDFRGGYQETQYF.

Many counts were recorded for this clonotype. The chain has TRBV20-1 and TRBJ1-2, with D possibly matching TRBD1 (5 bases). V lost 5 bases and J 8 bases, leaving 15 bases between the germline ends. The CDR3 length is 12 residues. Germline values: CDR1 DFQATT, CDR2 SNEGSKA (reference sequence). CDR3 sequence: CSAEKGFRGYTF. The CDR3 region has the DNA TGCAGTGCTGAGAAGGGGTTTAGAGGCTACACCTTC.

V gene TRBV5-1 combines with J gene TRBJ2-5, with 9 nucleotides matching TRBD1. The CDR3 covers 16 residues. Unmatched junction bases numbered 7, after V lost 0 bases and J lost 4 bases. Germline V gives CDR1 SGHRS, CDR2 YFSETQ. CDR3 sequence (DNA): TGCGCCAGCAGCTTGGACGGGACAGGGCAGGGAGAGACCCAGTACTTC. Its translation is CASSLDGTGQGETQYF.

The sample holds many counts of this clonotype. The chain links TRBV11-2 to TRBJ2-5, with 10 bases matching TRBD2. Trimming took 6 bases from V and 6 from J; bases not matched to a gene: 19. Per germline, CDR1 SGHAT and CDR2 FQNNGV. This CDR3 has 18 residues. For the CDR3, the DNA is TGTGCCAGCAGTGGGACTAGCGTGACGGCCGGTGGGACAAAGACCCAGTACTTC. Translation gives CASSGTSVTAGGTKTQYF.

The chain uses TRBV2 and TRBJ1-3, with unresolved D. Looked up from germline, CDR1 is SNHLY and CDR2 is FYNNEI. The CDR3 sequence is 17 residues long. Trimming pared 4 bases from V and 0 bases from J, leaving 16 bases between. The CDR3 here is CASSGSRTESSGNTIYF. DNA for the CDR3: TGTGCCAGCAGTGGGAGTAGGACTGAGAGCTCTGGAAACACCATATATTTT.

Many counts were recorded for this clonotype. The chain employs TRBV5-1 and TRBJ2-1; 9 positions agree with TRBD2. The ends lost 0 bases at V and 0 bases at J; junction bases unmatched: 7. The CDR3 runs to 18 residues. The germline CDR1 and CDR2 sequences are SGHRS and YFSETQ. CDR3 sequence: CASSLVGLAGLSYNEQFF. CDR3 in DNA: TGCGCCAGCAGCTTGGTAGGCCTAGCGGGACTCTCCTACAATGAGCAGTTCTTC.

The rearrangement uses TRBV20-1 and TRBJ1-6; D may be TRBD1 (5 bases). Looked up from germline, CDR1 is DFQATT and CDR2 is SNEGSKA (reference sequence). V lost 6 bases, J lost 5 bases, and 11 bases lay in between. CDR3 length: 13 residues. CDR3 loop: CSARGGDNSPLHF. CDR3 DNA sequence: TGCAGTGCCCGGGGGGGAGATAATTCACCCCTCCACTTT.

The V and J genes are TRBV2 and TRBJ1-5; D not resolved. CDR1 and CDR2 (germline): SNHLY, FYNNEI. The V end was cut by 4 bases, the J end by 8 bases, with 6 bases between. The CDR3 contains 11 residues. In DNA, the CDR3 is TGTGCCAGCAGTGGGAAGGAGCCCCAGCATTTT. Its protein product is CASSGKEPQHF.

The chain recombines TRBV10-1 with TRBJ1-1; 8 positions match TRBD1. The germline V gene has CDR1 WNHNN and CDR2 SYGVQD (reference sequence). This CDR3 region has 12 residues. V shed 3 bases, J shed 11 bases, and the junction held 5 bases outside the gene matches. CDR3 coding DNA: TGCGCCAGCAGTGATTCAGGGGGCCTGGCTTTCTTT. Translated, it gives CASSDSGGLAFF.

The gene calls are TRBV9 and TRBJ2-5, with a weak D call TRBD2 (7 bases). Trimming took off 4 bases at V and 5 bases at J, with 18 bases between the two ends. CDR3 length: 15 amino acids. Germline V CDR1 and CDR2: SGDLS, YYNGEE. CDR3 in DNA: TGTGCCAGCAGCTCTAGGGGAGGGGGGTCGGAGACCCAGTACTTC. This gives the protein CASSSRGGGSETQYF.